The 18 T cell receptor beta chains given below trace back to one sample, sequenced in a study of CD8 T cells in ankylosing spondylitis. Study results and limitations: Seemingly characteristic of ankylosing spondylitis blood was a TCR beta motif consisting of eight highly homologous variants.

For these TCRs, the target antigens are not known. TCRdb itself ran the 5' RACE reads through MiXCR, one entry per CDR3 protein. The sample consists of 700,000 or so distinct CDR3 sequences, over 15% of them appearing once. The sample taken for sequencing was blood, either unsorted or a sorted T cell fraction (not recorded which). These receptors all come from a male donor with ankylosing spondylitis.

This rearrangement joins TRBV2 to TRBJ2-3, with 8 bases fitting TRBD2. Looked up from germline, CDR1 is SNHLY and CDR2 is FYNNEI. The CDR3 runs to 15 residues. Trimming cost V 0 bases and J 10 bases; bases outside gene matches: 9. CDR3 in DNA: TGTGCCAGCAGTGAAGCGCGGAGCGGGAGAGGTGCGCAGTATTTT. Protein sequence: CASSEARSGRGAQYF.

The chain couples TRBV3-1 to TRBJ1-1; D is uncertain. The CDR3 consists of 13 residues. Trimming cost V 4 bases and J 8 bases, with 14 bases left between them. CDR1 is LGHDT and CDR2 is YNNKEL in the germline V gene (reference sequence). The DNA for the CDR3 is TGTGCCAGCAGCCCACAACTGGACGGCGAAGCTTTCTTT. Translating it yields CASSPQLDGEAFF.

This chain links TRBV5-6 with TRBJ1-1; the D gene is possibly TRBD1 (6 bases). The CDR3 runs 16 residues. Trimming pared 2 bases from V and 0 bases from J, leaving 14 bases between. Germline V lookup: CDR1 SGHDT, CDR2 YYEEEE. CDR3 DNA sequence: TGTGCCAGCAGCTTACGGGGGGGCCGCATGAACACTGAAGCTTTCTTT. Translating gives CASSLRGGRMNTEAFF.

DNA of the CDR3: TGTGCCAGCAGCTCCCCCGGGACCGGCTTTCCGAGCTCCTACAATGAGCAGTTCTTC. It specifies CASSSPGTGFPSSYNEQFF. V is TRBV7-6 and J is TRBJ2-1; either TRBD1 or TRBD2 may supply D (5 bases each). V gave up 4 bases and J gave up 0 bases, with 22 bases separating them. Germline CDR1 and CDR2: SGHVS and FNYEAQ. The CDR3 is 19 residues long.

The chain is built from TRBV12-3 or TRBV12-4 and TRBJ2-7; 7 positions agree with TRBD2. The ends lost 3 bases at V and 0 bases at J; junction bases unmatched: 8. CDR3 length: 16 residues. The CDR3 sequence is CASSFQPGGLSYEQYF. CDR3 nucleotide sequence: TGTGCCAGCAGTTTCCAACCGGGAGGCCTCTCCTACGAGCAGTACTTC.

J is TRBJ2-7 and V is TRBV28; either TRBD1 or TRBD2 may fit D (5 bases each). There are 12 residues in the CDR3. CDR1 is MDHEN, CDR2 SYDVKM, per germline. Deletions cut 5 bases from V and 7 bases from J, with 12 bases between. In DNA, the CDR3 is TGTGCCAGCAGTGGGGACCTACCTGAGCAGTACTTC. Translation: CASSGDLPEQYF.

This CDR3 reads CASSSGRTRKETQYF. The CDR3 nucleotides read TGTGCCAGCAGCTCAGGACGGACTAGAAAAGAGACCCAGTACTTC. This chain joins TRBV7-2 and TRBJ2-5; 7 bases are shared with TRBD2. Germline V gene data show CDR1 as SGHTA and CDR2 as FQGNSA. V lost 4 bases to trimming and J lost 3 bases; unmatched junction nucleotides: 8. This CDR3 has 15 residues.

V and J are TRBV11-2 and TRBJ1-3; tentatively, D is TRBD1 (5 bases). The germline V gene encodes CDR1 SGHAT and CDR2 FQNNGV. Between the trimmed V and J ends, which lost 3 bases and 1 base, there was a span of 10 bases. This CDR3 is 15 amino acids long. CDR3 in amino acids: CASSFSGLSGNTIYF. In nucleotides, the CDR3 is TGTGCCAGCAGCTTTTCAGGGCTGTCTGGAAACACCATATATTTT.

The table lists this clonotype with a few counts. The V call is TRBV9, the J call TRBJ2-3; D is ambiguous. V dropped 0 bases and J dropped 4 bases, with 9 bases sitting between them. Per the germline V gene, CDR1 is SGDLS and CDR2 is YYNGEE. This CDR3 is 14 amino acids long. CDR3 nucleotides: TGTGCCAGCAGCGTAGCGGGTAACCCAGATACGCAGTATTTT. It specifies CASSVAGNPDTQYF. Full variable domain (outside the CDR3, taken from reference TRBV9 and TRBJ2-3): DSGVTQTPKHLITATGQRVTLRCSPRSGDLSVYWYQQSLDQGLQFLIQYYNGEERAKGNILERFSAQQFPDLHSELNLSSLELGDSALYFCASSVAGNPDTQYFGPGTRLTVL.

CDR3 in DNA: TGTGCCAGCAGGAACAGAGACAACACTGAAGCTTTCTTT. Translated, it gives CASRNRDNTEAFF. This chain joins TRBV25-1 and TRBJ1-1, with D unclear. V was clipped by 6 bases and J by 2 bases, with 10 bases between them. The germline V gene has CDR1 MGHDK and CDR2 SYGVNS. The CDR3 runs 13 residues.

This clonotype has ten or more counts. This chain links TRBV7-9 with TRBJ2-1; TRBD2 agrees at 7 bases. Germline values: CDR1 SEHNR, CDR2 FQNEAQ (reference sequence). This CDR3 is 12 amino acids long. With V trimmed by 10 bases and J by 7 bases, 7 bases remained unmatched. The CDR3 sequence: CAIDREENEQFF. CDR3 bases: TGTGCCATCGACCGGGAGGAAAATGAGCAGTTCTTC. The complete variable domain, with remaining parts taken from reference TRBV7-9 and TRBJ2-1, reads DTGVSQNPRHKITKRGQNVTFRCDPISEHNRLYWYRQTLGQGPEFLTYFQNEAQLEKSRLLSDRFSAERPKGSFSTLEIQRTEQGDSAMYLCAIDREENEQFFGPGTRLTVL.

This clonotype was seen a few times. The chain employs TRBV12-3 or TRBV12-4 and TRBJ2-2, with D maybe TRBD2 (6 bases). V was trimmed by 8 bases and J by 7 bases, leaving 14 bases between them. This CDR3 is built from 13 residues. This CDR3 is CASGTGGFGELFF. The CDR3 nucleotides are TGTGCCAGCGGTACTGGGGGGTTCGGGGAGCTGTTTTTT.

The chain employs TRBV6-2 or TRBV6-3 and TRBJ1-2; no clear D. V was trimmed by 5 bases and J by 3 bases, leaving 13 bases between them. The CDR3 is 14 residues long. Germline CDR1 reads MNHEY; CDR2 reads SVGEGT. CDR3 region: CASSTRQVYYGYTF. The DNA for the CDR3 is TGTGCCAGCAGTACGAGGCAGGTTTACTATGGCTACACCTTC.

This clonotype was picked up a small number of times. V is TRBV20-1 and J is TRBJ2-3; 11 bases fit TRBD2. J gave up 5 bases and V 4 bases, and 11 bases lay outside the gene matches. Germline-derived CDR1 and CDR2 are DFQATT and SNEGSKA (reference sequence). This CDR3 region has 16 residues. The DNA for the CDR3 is TGCAGTGCTACCCCGCAACTAGCGGGAGAGGTAGATACGCAGTATTTT. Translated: CSATPQLAGEVDTQYF.

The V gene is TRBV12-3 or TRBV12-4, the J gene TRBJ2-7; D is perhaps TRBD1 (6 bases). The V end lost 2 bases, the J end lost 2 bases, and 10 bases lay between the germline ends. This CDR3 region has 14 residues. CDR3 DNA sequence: TGTGCCAGCAGTTTATTAGGGGGTCCCTACGAGCAGTACTTC. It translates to CASSLLGGPYEQYF.

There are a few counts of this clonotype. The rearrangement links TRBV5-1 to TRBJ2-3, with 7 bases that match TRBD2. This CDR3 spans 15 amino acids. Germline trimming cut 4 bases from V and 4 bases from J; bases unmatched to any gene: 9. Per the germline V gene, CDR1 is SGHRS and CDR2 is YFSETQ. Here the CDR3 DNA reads TGCGCCAGCAGCCCGAGGTGGGAGGGAGCAGATACGCAGTATTTT. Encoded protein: CASSPRWEGADTQYF.

The CDR3 bases are TGTGCCAGCAGTTATATGGGCTCGGAGTCAGATACGCAGTATTTT. Encoded protein: CASSYMGSESDTQYF. The chain couples TRBV6-5 to TRBJ2-3; D is ambiguous. The CDR3 spans 15 residues. Trimming shortened V by 3 bases and J by 4 bases, and 14 bases separated the two germline ends. The germline V gene has CDR1 MNHEY and CDR2 SVGAGI.

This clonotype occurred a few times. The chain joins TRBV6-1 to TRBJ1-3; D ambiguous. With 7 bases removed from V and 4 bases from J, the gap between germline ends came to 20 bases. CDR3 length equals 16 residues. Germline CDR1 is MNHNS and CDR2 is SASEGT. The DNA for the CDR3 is TGTGCCAGCACCCAGCGCGTTGAGGGTATCGGAAACACCATATATTTT. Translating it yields CASTQRVEGIGNTIYF.